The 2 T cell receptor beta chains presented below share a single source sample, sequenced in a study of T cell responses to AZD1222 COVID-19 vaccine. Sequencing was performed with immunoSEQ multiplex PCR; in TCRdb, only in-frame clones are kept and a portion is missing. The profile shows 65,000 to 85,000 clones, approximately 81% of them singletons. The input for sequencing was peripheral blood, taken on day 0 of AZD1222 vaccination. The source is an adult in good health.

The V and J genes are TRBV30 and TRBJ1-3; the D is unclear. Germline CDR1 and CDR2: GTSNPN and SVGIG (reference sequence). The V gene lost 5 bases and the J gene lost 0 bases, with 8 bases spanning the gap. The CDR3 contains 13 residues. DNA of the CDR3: TGTGCCTGGGGCGGAAACTCTGGAAACACCATATATTTT. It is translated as CAWGGNSGNTIYF.

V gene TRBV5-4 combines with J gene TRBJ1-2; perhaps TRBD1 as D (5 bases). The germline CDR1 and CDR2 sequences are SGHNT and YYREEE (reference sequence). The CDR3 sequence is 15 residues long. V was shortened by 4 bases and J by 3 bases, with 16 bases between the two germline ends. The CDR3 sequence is CASSPRGGGDYGYTF. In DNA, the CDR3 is TGTGCCAGCAGCCCACGGGGGGGAGGGGACTATGGCTACACCTTC.